Sequencing of this TCR beta chain was carried out in a study of regulatory T cells in long-lasting Graves disease. The time point was: newly diagnosed GD, antithyroid drugs for less than 3 months. PBMC RNA served as the TCR library source. The TCR beta library used iRepertoire HTBI primers with Arm-PCR amplification of CDR3. MiXCR, applied by TCRdb to the multiplex PCR reads, yields one record per CDR3 protein. The repertoire has around 250,000 distinct CDR3 sequences, 18% of them found once; the top ten carry about 14%. This clonotype showed up just a few times. This may come from a read error, since a much larger clone is one base off. Germline CDR1 and CDR2: KGHSH and LQKENI. The length of the CDR3 is 13 residues. V shed 5 bases and J 9 bases; nucleotides not matched to a gene: 8. These same records also appear under a second study, on T cells in Graves' hyperthyroidism and ophthalmopathy. That source reports: Patients were excluded for uncontrolled infection, other autoimmune disease, pregnancy or lactation.

The chain employs TRBV18 and TRBJ1-2, with 8 positions matching TRBD1. The material sequenced was peripheral blood mononuclear cells (PBMCs), taken at new diagnosis, from a patient treated with antithyroid drugs. The receptor was isolated from a woman in her 30s with Graves disease. CDR3 protein: CASSADRAYSYTF. CDR3 sequence (DNA): TGTGCCAGCTCAGCGGACAGGGCATATAGCTACACCTTC.